The next 23 T cell receptor beta chains were all read from a single sample in a study of cytomegalovirus exposure and HLA in healthy donors. The PCR made use of 60 Vbeta and 13 Jbeta primers. The method was immunoSEQ multiplex PCR; TCRdb's version includes in-frame clones alone and lacks a portion of them. This table has about 200,000 clones, less than 90% appearing once. The sequencing sample was made of PBMCs. Receptors were obtained from a woman aged 30 to 39 in good health and CMV-seronegative.

The rearrangement links TRBV19 to TRBJ2-5, with 9 bases lining up with TRBD1. There are 15 residues in the CDR3. Trimming cost V 7 bases and J 9 bases; bases outside gene matches: 15. CDR1 is LNHDA, CDR2 SQIVND, per germline (reference sequence). CDR3 loop: CASTPDRGTLGAQYF. CDR3 DNA sequence: TGTGCCAGTACCCCGGACAGGGGAACCCTGGGGGCCCAGTACTTC.

The chain carries TRBV15 and TRBJ2-1; D perhaps matches TRBD1 (6 bases). Trimming took 0 bases from V and 7 from J, leaving 16 bases between them. The CDR3 spans 16 residues. Germline assignment: CDR1 LNHNV and CDR2 YYDKDF (reference sequence). The DNA for the CDR3 is TGTGCCACCAGCAGAGAGTCTACAGGGCCCAATAATGAGCAGTTCTTC. This sequence encodes CATSRESTGPNNEQFF.

This rearrangement joins TRBV5-1 to TRBJ2-3; tentative D call: TRBD2 (6 bases). In germline, CDR1 is SGHRS, CDR2 YFSETQ. The germline V and J ends were trimmed by 3 bases and 6 bases, with 14 bases remaining between them. There are 14 residues in the CDR3. The CDR3 sequence: CASSSLGTQDTQYF. CDR3 coding DNA: TGCGCCAGCAGCTCCCTCGGGACTCAGGATACGCAGTATTTT.

This clone was detected once. The rearrangement links TRBV5-1 to TRBJ2-2, with 9 bases that match TRBD1. The trim removed 4 bases at V and 5 bases at J, leaving 6 bases unmatched. The CDR3 is 15 amino acids. From germline, CDR1 is SGHRS and CDR2 YFSETQ. In DNA, the CDR3 is TGCGCCAGCAGCGTTCCCGGGACAGGGACCGGGGAGCTGTTTTTT. Its protein product is CASSVPGTGTGELFF.

This clone was seen once. This chain joins TRBV6-5 and TRBJ1-4; 9 bases map to TRBD1. The CDR3 contains 15 residues. The trim removed 4 bases at V and 7 bases at J, leaving 7 bases unmatched. In germline, CDR1 is MNHEY, CDR2 SVGAGI. In nucleotides, the CDR3 is TGTGCCAGCAGTTCCGACAGGGGGATGGCTGAAAAACTGTTTTTT. This encodes CASSSDRGMAEKLFF.

The V gene is TRBV10-3, the J gene TRBJ1-1; TRBD1 is a possible D gene (5 bases). This CDR3 is 17 amino acids long. V was clipped by 0 bases and J by 4 bases, with 18 bases between them. Germline V CDR1 and CDR2: ENHRY, SYGVKD. The CDR3 coding sequence is TGTGCCATCAGTGAGTCGGGGGGGGTCCAGCAGGGCACTGAAGCTTTCTTT. This sequence encodes CAISESGGVQQGTEAFF.

The chain recombines TRBV29-1 with TRBJ2-1, with 8 bases matching TRBD2. V shed 0 bases, J shed 7 bases, and the junction held 8 bases outside the gene matches. The CDR3 extends over 15 amino acids. Germline V lookup: CDR1 SQVTM, CDR2 ANQGSEA. This chain's CDR3 is CSVEDYTSGRNEQFF. The DNA for the CDR3 is TGCAGCGTTGAAGATTATACTAGCGGTCGGAATGAGCAGTTCTTC.

The J gene is TRBJ1-5, the V gene TRBV19; the D gene is possibly TRBD1 (5 bases). The V gene lost 6 bases and the J gene lost 3 bases, with 12 bases spanning the gap. The CDR3 length is 14 residues. Germline V gene lookup returns CDR1 LNHDA and CDR2 SQIVND (reference sequence). CDR3 nucleotide sequence: TGTGCCAGTAGCTTGGACGGACACAATCAGCCCCAGCATTTT. It translates to CASSLDGHNQPQHF.

This chain uses TRBV5-6 with TRBJ2-2; 9 nucleotides line up with TRBD2. V trimming: 0 bases; J trimming: 5 bases; junction bases outside the gene matches: 8. In germline, CDR1 is SGHDT, CDR2 YYEEEE. CDR3 size: 17 residues. The CDR3 sequence is CASSLEYSGRFTGELFF. The DNA for the CDR3 is TGTGCCAGCAGCTTGGAATATAGCGGGAGATTTACCGGGGAGCTGTTTTTT.

The chain carries TRBV6-5 and TRBJ2-5; weak D call: TRBD1 (5 bases). V lost 1 base and J lost 3, with 12 bases in between. This CDR3 comprises 15 residues. Germline V gene lookup returns CDR1 MNHEY and CDR2 SVGAGI. The DNA for the CDR3 is TGTGCCAGCAGTTACTTAAGGGGAAAGAAAGAGACCCAGTACTTC. Translated: CASSYLRGKKETQYF.

Only one count was recorded for this clone. The gene calls are TRBV5-1 and TRBJ1-1, with 7 positions matching TRBD1. CDR3 length: 14 amino acids. CDR1 and CDR2 from the germline V gene are SGHRS and YFSETQ. V lost 4 bases, J lost 2 bases, and 5 bases stayed unmatched. Here the CDR3 DNA reads TGCGCCAGCAGCGGGGGACAGTCAAACACTGAAGCTTTCTTT. Protein: CASSGGQSNTEAFF.

The chain is built from TRBV27 and TRBJ2-1; TRBD2 aligns across 9 bases. Germline V gene lookup returns CDR1 MNHEY and CDR2 SMNVEV (reference sequence). The CDR3 totals 15 residues. The J segment lost 0 bases and the V segment lost 6 bases, leaving 3 bases of the junction unmatched. The CDR3 DNA reads as TGTGCCAGCAGACTTAGCGGGAGCTCCTACAATGAGCAGTTCTTC. Amino acid sequence: CASRLSGSSYNEQFF.

V and J are TRBV27 and TRBJ2-1, with 7 nucleotides matching TRBD2. Germline CDR1 is MNHEY and CDR2 is SMNVEV (reference sequence). Germline trimming cut 0 bases from V and 4 bases from J; bases unmatched to any gene: 6. The CDR3 is made up of 16 amino acids. DNA of the CDR3: TGTGCCAGCAGTTTATCGGGTGGGGAGGGTTACAATGAGCAGTTCTTC. Translating it yields CASSLSGGEGYNEQFF.

V and J are TRBV5-1 and TRBJ1-5; the D gene is possibly TRBD1 (6 bases). CDR1 SGHRS and CDR2 YFSETQ come from the germline V gene. This CDR3 region has 13 residues. Trimming removed 0 bases from V and 7 bases from J, with 8 bases in between. The CDR3 spells CASSLEGGQPQHF. DNA for the CDR3: TGCGCCAGCAGCTTGGAAGGGGGACAGCCCCAGCATTTT.

The chain employs TRBV28 and TRBJ2-4; D remains unclear. Germline lookup yields CDR1 MDHEN and CDR2 SYDVKM. Trimming removed 7 bases at V and 6 bases at J, with 13 bases between. This CDR3 has 13 residues. Here the CDR3 reads CASKKSAINIQYF. CDR3 nucleotide sequence: TGTGCCAGCAAGAAAAGCGCGATAAACATTCAGTACTTC.

The sample holds one count of this clone. The rearrangement uses TRBV19 and TRBJ2-2; D call uncertain. Germline V gives CDR1 LNHDA, CDR2 SQIVND (reference sequence). V was cut by 6 bases and J by 6 bases, with 8 bases left in between. The CDR3 consists of 12 residues. In DNA form, the CDR3 reads TGTGCCAGTAGCTCGAGAGCCGGGGAGCTGTTTTTT. Translated, it gives CASSSRAGELFF.

This clone was seen a few times. The chain couples TRBV29-1 to TRBJ1-2; D remains ambiguous. The CDR3 extends over 13 amino acids. Trimming pared 2 bases from V and 2 bases from J, leaving 9 bases between. Germline CDR1 reads SQVTM; CDR2 reads ANQGSEA. CDR3 region: CSVEQLNNYGYTF. The DNA for the CDR3 is TGCAGCGTTGAACAACTCAACAACTATGGCTACACCTTC.

J is TRBJ2-1 and V is TRBV7-8; 8 nucleotides match TRBD1. The V gene end was trimmed by 3 bases and the J gene end by 5 bases; junction bases not matched to a gene: 6. Germline V gene data show CDR1 as SGHVS and CDR2 as FQNEAQ. This CDR3 region has 15 residues. The CDR3 DNA reads as TGTGCCAGCAGCTTCAGGGGGCCTACCCACAATGAGCAGTTCTTC. Translated, it gives CASSFRGPTHNEQFF.

This clone was picked up one time. The chain employs TRBV19 and TRBJ2-2; perhaps TRBD2 as D (5 bases). Germline CDR1 LNHDA, CDR2 SQIVND (reference sequence). This CDR3 is built from 14 residues. V lost 9 bases and J 0 bases, leaving 11 bases between the germline ends. CDR3 residues: CASLGRTNTGELFF. The DNA of the CDR3 is TGTGCCAGCCTAGGGAGAACGAACACCGGGGAGCTGTTTTTT.

The CDR3 sequence: CASSSLASGRSDEQFF. The DNA for the CDR3 is TGTGCCAGCAGCTCCCTGGCAAGCGGGAGGTCGGATGAGCAGTTCTTC. The chain recombines TRBV28 with TRBJ2-1; 9 nucleotides match TRBD2. J was trimmed by 8 bases and V by 6 bases; bases with no gene match: 14. Per the germline V gene, CDR1 is MDHEN and CDR2 is SYDVKM. The CDR3 runs to 16 residues.

This rearrangement joins TRBV10-3 to TRBJ1-5, with 9 bases that match TRBD1. The trim removed 2 bases at V and 4 bases at J, leaving 6 bases unmatched. The length of the CDR3 is 16 residues. CDR1 and CDR2 from the germline V gene are ENHRY and SYGVKD. In nucleotides, the CDR3 is TGTGCCATCAGTGAGGCGGACAGGGGACCTAATCAGCCCCAGCATTTT. It is translated as CAISEADRGPNQPQHF.

The chain employs TRBV4-1 and TRBJ1-2; TRBD1 matches 7 bases. In germline, CDR1 is MGHRA, CDR2 YSYEKL. CDR3 length equals 15 residues. V shed 2 bases, J shed 4 bases, and the junction held 7 bases outside the gene matches. The CDR3 reads CASSQPGGGVYGYTF. CDR3 bases: TGCGCCAGCAGCCAACCCGGAGGGGGCGTCTATGGCTACACCTTC.

The chain recombines TRBV25-1 with TRBJ1-2; the match to TRBD1 covers 9 bases. Trimming at V came to 1 base and at J to 4 bases, leaving 7 bases not matched to a gene. Germline V gene lookup returns CDR1 MGHDK and CDR2 SYGVNS. The CDR3 consists of 16 residues. In DNA form, the CDR3 reads TGTGCCAGCAGTGAATCCGACAGGGGGAACATCTATGGCTACACCTTC. Protein product: CASSESDRGNIYGYTF.